A selection of T cell receptor beta chains follows, all from one sample in a study of T cell responses to AZD1222 COVID-19 vaccine. Using immunoSEQ multiplex PCR, the repertoire was profiled, and TCRdb retains in-frame clones only, with some absent. The sample has about 100,000 clones, roughly nine tenths seen once; the top ten hold about a sixth. Sequencing was performed on peripheral blood, taken on day 0 of AZD1222 vaccination. The receptor source for this set is an adult in good health. Both conserved end residues are trimmed from each CDR3. The D gene is left open where the match is weak.

D gene,V gene,J gene,CDR3 protein
-,TRBV6-2/TRBV6-3,TRBJ1-2,ASSDNRDGYT
-,TRBV29-1,TRBJ1-1,SVAPGPNTEAF
TRBD1,TRBV5-1,TRBJ1-2,ASSPTGGENYGYT
-,TRBV2,TRBJ2-3,ASSEPFTDTQY
-,TRBV6-5,TRBJ1-1,ASGRMNTEAF
-,TRBV7-9,TRBJ1-1,ASSLSTGFMNTEAF
-,TRBV5-8,TRBJ1-4,ASSLPGITTNEKLF
-,TRBV19,TRBJ2-7,ASSLQVDYEQY
-,TRBV6-5,TRBJ1-6,ASRAGTGYNSPLH
-,TRBV2,TRBJ2-7,ASRRTAFLSEQY
-,TRBV12-3/TRBV12-4,TRBJ2-1,ASSFPGDYEQF
-,TRBV10-3,TRBJ2-7,AISESNRVNEQY
-,TRBV9,TRBJ2-7,ASSVGQGISYEQY
TRBD2,TRBV6-6,TRBJ2-1,ASSYLAGGGDEQF
TRBD1,TRBV10-3,TRBJ1-5,AIRGTENQPQH
TRBD1,TRBV24-1,TRBJ1-2,ATSDFQGDYGYT
TRBD2,TRBV5-4,TRBJ2-1,ASSRARGVLYNEQF
-,TRBV9,TRBJ1-1,ASSPLVEGGTEAF
-,TRBV4-1,TRBJ2-5,ASSQDLGRAKTQY
-,TRBV3-1/TRBV3-2,TRBJ1-6,ASSQDLDSWGSPLH
TRBD1,TRBV2,TRBJ2-7,ASLSGDSSYEQY
-,TRBV27,TRBJ1-5,ASSQRADQPQH
TRBD1,TRBV30,TRBJ2-1,ACLRTGPSSYNEQF
-,TRBV5-8,TRBJ2-1,ASSLGQVPSYNEQF
-,TRBV18,TRBJ1-1,ASSSDRNTEAF
-,TRBV7-9,TRBJ2-7,ATLRLDGDPYEQY
-,TRBV3-1/TRBV3-2,TRBJ1-2,ASSQPGGQGYT
-,TRBV11-3,TRBJ1-1,ASSPGEGTEAF
-,TRBV18,TRBJ2-7,ASSPPSREQY
TRBD1,TRBV3-1/TRBV3-2,TRBJ1-5,ASSQARTGGDQPQH
TRBD1,TRBV7-9,TRBJ1-1,ASSLLGTGGTEAF
TRBD2,TRBV6-5,TRBJ2-4,ASSYSSSGLDIQY
-,TRBV3-1/TRBV3-2,TRBJ2-7,ASSQVGGYEQY
-,TRBV11-3,TRBJ2-1,ASSQGVREDEQF
-,TRBV2,TRBJ2-1,ASSEFYNEQF
-,TRBV19,TRBJ1-5,ASSFAGNQPQH
-,TRBV6-1,TRBJ2-7,ASSEARGAYEQY
-,TRBV6-5,TRBJ1-3,ASSYDRGSSTIY
TRBD2,TRBV5-1,TRBJ2-3,ASSSRTSGGASSDTQY
TRBD1,TRBV5-4,TRBJ2-7,ASSSQTGYLHEQY